Shown below are 32 T cell receptor beta chains from a single sample sequenced in a study of T-cell reconstitution after alpha-beta-depleted transplantation in children. Preparation of the TCRbeta library involved a method that used unique molecular identifiers. TCRdb analysed the PCR reads with MiXCR anew, one entry per CDR3 protein. The sample includes about 980,000 distinct CDR3 sequences, about 29% of them seen just once. Material: PBMCs, mostly from graft donor cells, obtained 360 days after TCRalphabeta/CD19-depleted stem cell transplant. Every receptor here comes from a boy in the first two years of life who had a stem cell transplant for SCID, so the T cells may come from the graft donor.

This clonotype was observed a handful of times. The DNA of the CDR3 is TGTGCCAGCAGTTTTGGGGGGACAGGGGGATCTGAAGCTTTCTTT. It translates to CASSFGGTGGSEAFF. The chain joins TRBV12-3 or TRBV12-4 to TRBJ1-1; 11 nucleotides match TRBD1. The CDR3 is 15 residues long. V lost 3 bases to trimming and J lost 6 bases; unmatched junction nucleotides: 6.

The V gene is TRBV9, the J gene TRBJ1-1; no clear D. Trimming pared 4 bases from V and 3 bases from J, leaving 16 bases between. CDR1 and CDR2 from the germline V gene are SGDLS and YYNGEE. This CDR3 has 15 amino acids. CDR3 sequence (DNA): TGTGCCAGCAGCTCACAGCCCAATGAGGACACTGAAGCTTTCTTT. Amino acids: CASSSQPNEDTEAFF.

A few counts support this clonotype. This chain joins TRBV2 and TRBJ1-5, with D possibly TRBD1 on 5 matching bases. The CDR3 consists of 14 residues. Germline-derived CDR1 and CDR2 are SNHLY and FYNNEI. Trimming left V 5 bases short and J 8 bases short, with 16 bases between. The CDR3 region is CASSLRGVRKPQHF. The CDR3 region has the DNA TGTGCCAGCAGTCTTCGGGGGGTCCGAAAGCCCCAGCATTTT.

The chain combines TRBV10-2 with TRBJ1-1; 11 nucleotides align to TRBD1. The germline gives CDR1 WSHSY, CDR2 SAAADI. The CDR3 length is 18 residues. V trimming: 1 base; J trimming: 3 bases; junction bases outside the gene matches: 10. The CDR3 region is CASSEFWRTGGADTEAFF. The CDR3 DNA is TGCGCCAGCAGTGAGTTCTGGAGGACAGGGGGCGCGGACACTGAAGCTTTCTTT.

The CDR3 coding sequence is TGTGCCAGCAGCCAACGGGACTCCGGAGGTAACATTCAGTACTTC. Translation: CASSQRDSGGNIQYF. V gene TRBV3-1 combines with J gene TRBJ2-4; the D gene is possibly TRBD2 (6 bases). V lost 2 bases and J lost 7, with 15 bases in between. This CDR3 contains 15 residues. Germline CDR1 LGHDT, CDR2 YNNKEL (reference sequence).

This chain joins TRBV4-3 and TRBJ1-3; D is possibly TRBD1 (5 bases). The CDR3 is 16 residues long. Trimming shortened V by 3 bases and J by 0 bases, and 12 bases separated the two germline ends. The germline V gene encodes CDR1 LGHNA and CDR2 YSLEER. CDR3 bases: TGCGCCAGCAGCCAGACAGTGGGCCCCTCTGGAAACACCATATATTTT. Translation gives CASSQTVGPSGNTIYF.

This chain uses TRBV2 with TRBJ2-1; TRBD1 might be the D (6 bases). Deletions cut 3 bases from V and 8 bases from J, with 17 bases between. This CDR3 region has 15 residues. CDR1 SNHLY and CDR2 FYNNEI come from the germline V gene. The CDR3: CASSDPGRGPDEQFF. CDR3 bases: TGTGCCAGCAGTGACCCCGGCAGGGGCCCCGATGAGCAGTTCTTC.

This clonotype showed up just a few times. The chain's CDR3 is CASSLVRKGTDTQYF. The CDR3 nucleotides read TGTGCCAGCAGCTTGGTTAGGAAGGGCACAGATACGCAGTATTTT. The chain couples TRBV5-5 to TRBJ2-3; no clear D gene. The CDR3 consists of 15 residues. CDR1 is SGHKS and CDR2 is YYEKEE in the germline V gene (reference sequence). Deletions cut 0 bases from V and 1 base from J, with 9 bases between.

The J gene is TRBJ2-2, the V gene TRBV4-1, with 10 positions matching TRBD2. The CDR3 runs to 16 residues. The V and J ends lost 6 bases and 3 bases, in that order; junction bases with no gene match: 7. CDR1 and CDR2 (germline): MGHRA, YSYEKL. CDR3 sequence: CASSFLAGDYTGELFF. The DNA for the CDR3 is TGCGCCAGCAGTTTTCTAGCGGGGGACTACACCGGGGAGCTGTTTTTT.

This clonotype was found a few times. The V call is TRBV15, the J call TRBJ2-3, with TRBD2 identical over 7 bases. CDR1 is LNHNV and CDR2 is YYDKDF in the germline V gene (reference sequence). The length of the CDR3 is 14 residues. V lost 6 bases and J lost 2; bases outside the gene matches: 5. The CDR3 sequence: CATRAGDYTDTQYF. CDR3 bases: TGTGCCACCAGGGCGGGGGACTACACAGATACGCAGTATTTT.

The table lists this clonotype with a few counts. V is TRBV6-2 or TRBV6-3 and J is TRBJ2-7; the D gene is possibly TRBD1 (5 bases). The CDR3 sequence is 13 residues long. The V end lost 7 bases, the J end lost 2 bases, and 12 bases lay between the germline ends. The germline V gene has CDR1 MNHEY and CDR2 SVGEGT. The CDR3 DNA follows: TGTGCCAGCACCCAGGACATTACCTACGAGCAGTACTTC. Translation: CASTQDITYEQYF.

This clonotype was counted only a few times. This chain connects TRBV10-3 to TRBJ1-1; no firm D call. V lost 4 bases and J 1 base, leaving 7 bases between the germline ends. Germline loops: CDR1 ENHRY, CDR2 SYGVKD. CDR3 size: 13 residues. The DNA of the CDR3 is TGTGCCATCAGTGTGGGCGAGAACACTGAAGCTTTCTTT. Its translation is CAISVGENTEAFF.

CDR3 nucleotides: TGTGCCAGCAGTTACTCCGGCCTGAATGAGCAGTTCTTC. Its protein product is CASSYSGLNEQFF. This sequence joins TRBV6-5 and TRBJ2-1; D gene unclear. The CDR3 extends over 13 amino acids. Per germline, CDR1 MNHEY and CDR2 SVGAGI. V lost 0 bases and J lost 7, with 7 bases in between.

The V call is TRBV7-9, the J call TRBJ1-4; D call uncertain. Per the germline V gene, CDR1 is SEHNR and CDR2 is FQNEAQ (reference sequence). Trimming took 3 bases from V and 0 from J, leaving 14 bases between them. This CDR3 is 17 amino acids long. The CDR3 sequence: CASSFKTSLATNEKLFF. As DNA, the CDR3 is TGTGCCAGCAGCTTTAAAACATCTCTTGCAACTAATGAAAAACTGTTTTTT.

This clonotype was seen a few times. CDR3: CASSLAASYGYTF. In DNA, the CDR3 is TGCGCCAGCAGCTTGGCCGCCAGCTATGGCTACACCTTC. The V and J genes are TRBV5-1 and TRBJ1-2; no firm D call. Germline assignment: CDR1 SGHRS and CDR2 YFSETQ. Trimming stripped 0 bases from V and 4 bases from J, with 7 bases between. CDR3 length equals 13 residues.

The chain is built from TRBV5-6 and TRBJ2-2; D gene ambiguous. Germline V gives CDR1 SGHDT, CDR2 YYEEEE. Trimming took off 2 bases at V and 13 bases at J, with 9 bases between the two ends. The CDR3 totals 11 residues. The CDR3 sequence is CASSLNKVLFF. The CDR3 DNA follows: TGTGCCAGCAGCTTAAACAAGGTGCTGTTTTTT.

This clonotype has ten or more counts. The chain employs TRBV15 and TRBJ2-7, with D possibly being TRBD1 or TRBD2 (6 bases each). The CDR3 runs 16 residues. The germline CDR1 and CDR2 sequences are LNHNV and YYDKDF (reference sequence). Trimming took off 0 bases at V and 2 bases at J, with 14 bases between the two ends. The CDR3 region is CATSRDKGGDPYEQYF. DNA for the CDR3: TGTGCCACCAGCAGAGATAAGGGGGGCGATCCCTACGAGCAGTACTTC.

The table lists this clonotype with a few counts. V gene TRBV30 combines with J gene TRBJ1-1; maybe TRBD1 (6 bases). This CDR3 region has 13 residues. CDR1 and CDR2 (germline): GTSNPN, SVGIG (reference sequence). V was trimmed by 4 bases and J by 10 bases, leaving 19 bases between them. The CDR3, as DNA: TGTGCCTGGACCCGAGGGGGTCCTGGGGGAGCTTTCTTT. Translation: CAWTRGGPGGAFF.

This clonotype was counted at least ten times. The junction does not match germline at one end; this may be a read error. CDR3 amino acids: CASSLGLAGDTQYF. DNA for the CDR3: TGTGCCAGCAGCCTCGGACTAGCGGGGGATACGCAGTATTTT. V is TRBV5-1 and J is TRBJ2-3, with 12 bases identical to TRBD2. There are 14 residues in the CDR3. The germline CDR1 and CDR2 sequences are SGHRS and YFSETQ.

The gene calls are TRBV5-1 and TRBJ2-7, with 11 nucleotides matching TRBD1. Germline V CDR1 and CDR2: SGHRS, YFSETQ. The CDR3 consists of 16 residues. The ends lost 1 base at V and 3 bases at J; junction bases unmatched: 6. For the CDR3, the DNA is TGCGCCAGCAGCTTGTCTCGGGGGACAGGGGGCTACGAGCAGTACTTC. The encoded protein is CASSLSRGTGGYEQYF.

As DNA, the CDR3 is TGCGCCAGCAGCTTTGGCAGGTCAGGAGGAGAGACCCAGTACTTC. The encoded protein is CASSFGRSGGETQYF. The V and J genes are TRBV5-1 and TRBJ2-5; D is possibly TRBD2 (5 bases). There are 15 residues in the CDR3. CDR1 SGHRS and CDR2 YFSETQ come from the germline V gene. V shed 2 bases and J shed 4 bases, with 15 bases lying between them.

V usage is TRBV4-3 and J usage is TRBJ2-1; the D gene is possibly TRBD2 (5 bases). This CDR3 has 14 amino acids. The germline V gene encodes CDR1 LGHNA and CDR2 YSLEER. V was shortened by 3 bases and J by 14 bases, with 20 bases between the two germline ends. The CDR3 sequence is CASSQARSGFEKFF. CDR3 bases: TGCGCCAGCAGCCAGGCCCGTTCGGGGTTCGAGAAGTTCTTC.

CDR3 protein: CASRMAGGPTDTQYF. In DNA, the CDR3 is TGTGCCAGCCGCATGGCGGGGGGGCCGACAGATACGCAGTATTTT. The chain employs TRBV6-2 or TRBV6-3 and TRBJ2-3; 9 nucleotides match TRBD2. The V and J ends lost 8 bases and 3 bases, in that order; junction bases with no gene match: 9. The germline gives CDR1 MNHEY, CDR2 SVGEGT. The CDR3 is 15 amino acids.

The count of this clonotype is one. This chain uses TRBV18 with TRBJ2-1; 7 nucleotides align to TRBD1. The CDR3 loop spans 14 amino acids. Germline V lookup: CDR1 KGHSH, CDR2 LQKENI. J gave up 6 bases and V 1 base, and 3 bases lay outside the gene matches. CDR3 DNA: TGTGCCAGCTCACCACTGGGACAGATCAATGAGCAGTTCTTC. Translated, it gives CASSPLGQINEQFF.

In DNA form, the CDR3 reads TGCGCCAGCAGCACCGGACAGGGTAACTTCCACGAGCAGTACTTC. It specifies CASSTGQGNFHEQYF. The genes are TRBV5-1 and TRBJ2-7, with 8 bases that match TRBD1. The J segment lost 5 bases and the V segment lost 4 bases, leaving 11 bases of the junction unmatched. CDR1 and CDR2 (germline): SGHRS, YFSETQ. The CDR3 has 15 amino acids.

The table lists this clonotype with a few counts. The rearrangement uses TRBV18 and TRBJ2-6; TRBD1 aligns across 8 bases. The V and J ends lost 1 base and 1 base, in that order; junction bases with no gene match: 3. CDR1 is KGHSH, CDR2 LQKENI, per germline. The CDR3 runs 17 residues. CDR3 DNA sequence: TGTGCCAGCTCACCACGGGACAGGCCTTCTGGGGCCAACGTCCTGACTTTC. Translating it yields CASSPRDRPSGANVLTF. The complete variable domain, with remaining parts taken from reference TRBV18 and TRBJ2-6, reads NAGVMQNPRHLVRRRGQEARLRCSPMKGHSHVYWYRQLPEEGLKFMVYLQKENIIDESGMPKERFSAEFPKEGPSILRIQQVVRGDSAAYFCASSPRDRPSGANVLTFGAGSRLTVL.

The chain employs TRBV18 and TRBJ2-5; 7 bases align to TRBD2. Germline V gene sequence: CDR1 KGHSH, CDR2 LQKENI. J gave up 2 bases and V 2 bases, and 5 bases lay outside the gene matches. The CDR3 spans 15 residues. This CDR3 is CASSPSQAGQETQYF. The DNA of the CDR3 is TGTGCCAGCTCACCATCTCAAGCGGGGCAAGAGACCCAGTACTTC.

This chain links TRBV4-1 with TRBJ2-7, with no clear D. Germline CDR1 MGHRA, CDR2 YSYEKL. The CDR3 is 15 amino acids. Trimming shortened V by 1 base and J by 7 bases, and 17 bases separated the two germline ends. The CDR3 region is CASSQVFLAYQEQYF. CDR3 coding DNA: TGCGCCAGCAGCCAAGTGTTTTTGGCCTACCAGGAGCAGTACTTC.

This clonotype has just a few counts. The chain is built from TRBV27 and TRBJ2-5; D is unclear. With 0 bases removed from V and 5 bases from J, the gap between germline ends came to 16 bases. Per the germline V gene, CDR1 is MNHEY and CDR2 is SMNVEV (reference sequence). This CDR3 has 16 residues. The CDR3 is CASSLSVLDRRETQYF. As DNA, the CDR3 is TGTGCCAGCAGTTTATCGGTCTTGGATCGGCGGGAGACCCAGTACTTC.

This chain links TRBV20-1 with TRBJ2-7, with 12 bases that match TRBD2. The V and J ends lost 6 bases and 13 bases, in that order; junction bases with no gene match: 16. The germline V gene encodes CDR1 DFQATT and CDR2 SNEGSKA (reference sequence). This CDR3 is built from 14 residues. The CDR3, as DNA: TGCAGTGCAAGACTAGCGGGGGAAGTCCGTCGGTTATACTTC. Its translation is CSARLAGEVRRLYF.

The table lists this clonotype with a few counts. J is TRBJ2-2 and V is TRBV12-3 or TRBV12-4; tentatively, D is TRBD1 or TRBD2 (6 bases each). This CDR3 has 15 amino acids. The germline V and J ends were trimmed by 2 bases and 5 bases, with 12 bases remaining between them. This CDR3 reads CASSLSGGRTGELFF. The CDR3 DNA reads TGTGCCAGCAGTTTATCCGGGGGCAGAACCGGGGAGCTGTTTTTT.

This chain uses TRBV7-2 with TRBJ2-1; 9 positions match TRBD2. V shed 6 bases and J 4 bases; nucleotides not matched to a gene: 7. There are 15 residues in the CDR3. In germline, CDR1 is SGHTA, CDR2 FQGNSA. CDR3 residues: CASSRSGGHYNEQFF. The CDR3 DNA is TGTGCCAGCAGTCGGAGCGGGGGGCATTACAATGAGCAGTTCTTC.